The 3 T cell receptor beta chains listed next were all sequenced from one sample in a study of shared clonotypes between healthy human individuals. Naive CD8 cells comprised CD45RO-negative, CCR7-positively selected cells, excluding terminally differentiated effector memory CD45RA+ cells. Libraries were prepared by immunoSEQ multiplex PCR; TCRdb keeps only in-frame clonotypes and omits some of them. The sample includes millions of clones, about 95% of them seen just once. The sequenced sample was naive CD8+ T cells sorted from blood. The receptors originated from a man aged 18 to 29 in good health.

The chain joins TRBV7-6 to TRBJ1-5; unclear D gene. CDR1 and CDR2 from the germline V gene are SGHVS and FNYEAQ. V was cut by 0 bases and J by 3 bases, with 12 bases left in between. The CDR3 runs 16 residues. For the CDR3, the DNA is TGTGCCAGCAGCTTAGCGCAGGCGGGCTCCAATCAGCCCCAGCATTTT. Translated, it gives CASSLAQAGSNQPQHF. Using reference TRBV7-6 and TRBJ1-5 for the parts outside the CDR3, the full variable domain is GAGVSQSPRYKVTKRGQDVALRCDPISGHVSLYWYRQALGQGPEFLTYFNYEAQQDKSGLPNDRFSAERPEGSISTLTIQRTEQRDSAMYRCASSLAQAGSNQPQHFGDGTRLSIL.

The V gene is TRBV14, the J gene TRBJ1-2, with D tentatively TRBD1 (6 bases). The CDR3 has 16 residues. Deletions cut 1 base from V and 3 bases from J, with 15 bases between. Germline-derived CDR1 and CDR2 are SGHDN and FVKESK. The CDR3 here is CASSQGDSGAYYGYTF. DNA for the CDR3: TGTGCCAGCAGCCAAGGAGATTCGGGGGCTTACTATGGCTACACCTTC.

This rearrangement joins TRBV5-6 to TRBJ1-5; possibly TRBD1 for D (6 bases). Germline values: CDR1 SGHDT, CDR2 YYEEEE. CDR3 size: 13 residues. Trimming removed 3 bases at V and 4 bases at J, with 8 bases between. In DNA form, the CDR3 reads TGTGCCAGCAGCTGGGGACAAAATCAGCCCCAGCATTTT. Protein sequence: CASSWGQNQPQHF. The full variable domain, in which reference TRBV5-6 and TRBJ1-5 provide the parts outside the CDR3, is DAGVTQSPTHLIKTRGQQVTLRCSPKSGHDTVSWYQQALGQGPQFIFQYYEEEERQRGNFPDRFSGHQFPNYSSELNVNALLLGDSALYLCASSWGQNQPQHFGDGTRLSIL.